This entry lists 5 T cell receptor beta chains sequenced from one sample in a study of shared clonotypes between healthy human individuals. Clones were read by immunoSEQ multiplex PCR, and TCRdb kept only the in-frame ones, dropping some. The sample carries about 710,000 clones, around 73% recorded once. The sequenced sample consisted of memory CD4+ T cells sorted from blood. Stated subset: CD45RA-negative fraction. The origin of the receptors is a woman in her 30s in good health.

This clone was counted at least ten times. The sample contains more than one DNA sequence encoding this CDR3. The CDR3 reads CASSPSGGRNEQYF. CDR3 DNA: TGTGCCAGCAGCCCCTCTGGCGGGAGAAACGAGCAGTACTTC. This chain connects TRBV6-6 to TRBJ2-7; 7 nucleotides align to TRBD2. Trimming took 6 bases from V and 5 from J; bases not matched to a gene: 10. The germline CDR1 and CDR2 sequences are MNHNY and SVGAGI (reference sequence). This CDR3 is 14 amino acids long.

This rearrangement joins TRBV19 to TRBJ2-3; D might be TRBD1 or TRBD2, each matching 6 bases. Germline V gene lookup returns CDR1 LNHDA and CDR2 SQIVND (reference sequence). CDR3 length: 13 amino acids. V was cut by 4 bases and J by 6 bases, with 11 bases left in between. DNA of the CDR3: TGTGCCAGTAGTAGGCGGAGGGGGGATACGCAGTATTTT. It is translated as CASSRRRGDTQYF.

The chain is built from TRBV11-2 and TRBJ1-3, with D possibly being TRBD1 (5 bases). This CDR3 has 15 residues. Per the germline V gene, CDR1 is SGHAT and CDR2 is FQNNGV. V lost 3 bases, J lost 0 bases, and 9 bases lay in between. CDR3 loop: CASSLQGFSGNTIYF. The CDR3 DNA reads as TGTGCCAGCAGCTTGCAGGGCTTCTCTGGAAACACCATATATTTT. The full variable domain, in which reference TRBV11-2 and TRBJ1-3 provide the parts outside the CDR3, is EAGVAQSPRYKIIEKRQSVAFWCNPISGHATLYWYQQILGQGPKLLIQFQNNGVVDDSQLPKDRFSAERLKGVDSTLKIQPAKLEDSAVYLCASSLQGFSGNTIYFGEGSWLTVV.

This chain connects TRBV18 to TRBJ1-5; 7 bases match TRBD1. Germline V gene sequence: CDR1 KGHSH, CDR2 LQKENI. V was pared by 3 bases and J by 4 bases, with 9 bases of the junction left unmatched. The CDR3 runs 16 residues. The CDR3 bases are TGTGCCAGCTCACCTCAGACAGGGCATCTTAATCAGCCCCAGCATTTT. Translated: CASSPQTGHLNQPQHF.

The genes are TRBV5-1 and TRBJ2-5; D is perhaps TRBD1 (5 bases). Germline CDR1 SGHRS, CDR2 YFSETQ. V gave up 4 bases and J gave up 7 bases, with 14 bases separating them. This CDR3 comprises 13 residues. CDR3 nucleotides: TGCGCCAGCAGCAAGACAGAGGAAGGGACCCAGTACTTC. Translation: CASSKTEEGTQYF.